This TCR beta chain is from a study of blood T cell repertoires in COVID-19. Study background: T cells, B-cell-depleted T cells, or PBMCs provided the cDNA or gDNA that served as material.

Germline CDR1 MGHDK, CDR2 SYGVNS. The CDR3 runs 13 residues. Trimming removed 7 bases from V and 0 bases from J, with 6 bases in between. The repertoire was sequenced with immunoSEQ multiplex PCR; TCRdb's copy has only in-frame clones and lacks some. The table records 250,000 or so clones, around 89% of them present only once. Sequencing was carried out using peripheral blood. The receptor was isolated from a middle-aged woman who had recovered from COVID-19. V and J are TRBV25-1 and TRBJ1-4; D is uncertain. CDR3 sequence: CASTTATNEKLFF. In nucleotides, the CDR3 is TGTGCCAGCACGACTGCAACTAATGAAAAACTGTTTTTT.